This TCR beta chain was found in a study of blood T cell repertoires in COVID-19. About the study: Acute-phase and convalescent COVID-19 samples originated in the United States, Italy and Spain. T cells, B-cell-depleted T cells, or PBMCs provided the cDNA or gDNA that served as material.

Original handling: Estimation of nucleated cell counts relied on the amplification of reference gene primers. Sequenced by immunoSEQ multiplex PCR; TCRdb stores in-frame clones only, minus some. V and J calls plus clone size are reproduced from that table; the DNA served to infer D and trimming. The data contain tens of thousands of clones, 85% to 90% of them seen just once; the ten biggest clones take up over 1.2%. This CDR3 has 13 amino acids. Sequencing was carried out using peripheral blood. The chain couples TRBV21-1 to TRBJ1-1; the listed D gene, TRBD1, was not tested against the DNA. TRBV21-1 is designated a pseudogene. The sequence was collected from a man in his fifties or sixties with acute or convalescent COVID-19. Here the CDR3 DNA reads TGTGCCAGCAGCAAAGCCGCAGATACTGAAGCTTTCTTT. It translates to CASSKAADTEAFF.